The 10 T cell receptor beta chains below all came from one sample that was sequenced in a study of T cells after yellow fever vaccination. In TCRdb, the 5' RACE reads were re-called with MiXCR into one record per CDR3 protein. The sample lists some 500,000 distinct CDR3 sequences; 13% were seen once. Material: PBMCs, obtained on the day of the yellow fever booster vaccination. The receptors were sampled from a man in his thirties or forties who received the YFV17D yellow fever vaccine.

In this sample, this clonotype turned up a few times. This chain links TRBV7-9 with TRBJ2-1, with D possibly matching TRBD2 (5 bases). Germline-derived CDR1 and CDR2 are SEHNR and FQNEAQ (reference sequence). Trimming left V 5 bases short and J 6 bases short, with 14 bases between. The CDR3 has 14 residues. The CDR3 here is CASSQELGSNEQFF. As DNA, the CDR3 is TGTGCCAGCAGCCAGGAACTAGGTTCCAATGAGCAGTTCTTC.

The rearrangement joins TRBV9 to TRBJ2-2, with TRBD2 matching 8 bases. Germline V gene sequence: CDR1 SGDLS, CDR2 YYNGEE. Germline trimming cut 5 bases from V and 1 base from J; bases unmatched to any gene: 7. This CDR3 is 16 amino acids long. DNA of the CDR3: TGTGCCAGCAGTGATAGCGGGAAGGGGAACACCGGGGAGCTGTTTTTT. This sequence encodes CASSDSGKGNTGELFF.

The chain is built from TRBV7-9 and TRBJ2-7; maybe TRBD1 (5 bases). V lost 3 bases to trimming and J lost 9 bases, with 12 bases between them. CDR1 and CDR2 from the germline V gene are SEHNR and FQNEAQ (reference sequence). The CDR3 is 12 amino acids. The CDR3 spells CASSFDRLWQYF. The CDR3 DNA reads as TGTGCCAGCAGCTTCGACAGATTATGGCAGTACTTC.

This clonotype was detected a few times. The chain is built from TRBV11-2 and TRBJ1-1; no definite D call. Trimming cost V 6 bases and J 1 base, with 12 bases left between them. CDR1 is SGHAT, CDR2 FQNNGV, per germline. This CDR3 comprises 14 residues. CDR3 nucleotide sequence: TGTGCCAGCAGGGTGGAGTATGGGAACACTGAAGCTTTCTTT. Amino acid sequence: CASRVEYGNTEAFF. Complete variable domain (other parts from reference TRBV11-2 and TRBJ1-1): EAGVAQSPRYKIIEKRQSVAFWCNPISGHATLYWYQQILGQGPKLLIQFQNNGVVDDSQLPKDRFSAERLKGVDSTLKIQPAKLEDSAVYLCASRVEYGNTEAFFGQGTRLTVV.

The rearrangement uses TRBV9 and TRBJ2-1, with a weak D call TRBD2 (5 bases). The CDR3 spans 17 residues. V dropped 0 bases and J dropped 7 bases, with 20 bases sitting between them. Germline CDR1 and CDR2: SGDLS and YYNGEE. The CDR3 here is CASSVVSAERARNEQFF. CDR3 in DNA: TGTGCCAGCAGCGTAGTATCGGCTGAGAGGGCTCGGAATGAGCAGTTCTTC.

Only a few counts were recorded for this clonotype. The CDR3 end shows no conserved phenylalanine or tryptophan, and so a read error is likely. Because the CDR3's place on the DNA is in doubt, the DNA is left out and the CDR3 is given as listed by TCRdb. The rearrangement links TRBV21-1 to TRBJ2-1; the table's D gene call, TRBD1, was not cross checked with the DNA. TRBV21-1 is tagged as a pseudogene. With termini counted, the CDR3 has 10 amino acids. The CDR3 loop is CASSSAGDEV.

Only a few counts were recorded for this clonotype. The chain is built from TRBV3-1 and TRBJ1-5; perhaps TRBD1 as D (5 bases). Deletions cut 5 bases from V and 0 bases from J, with 11 bases between. Germline V lookup: CDR1 LGHDT, CDR2 YNNKEL (reference sequence). CDR3 size: 15 residues. CDR3 residues: CASSSSGLSNQPQHF. CDR3 sequence (DNA): TGTGCCAGCAGCTCTTCGGGACTTAGCAATCAGCCCCAGCATTTT.

The chain employs TRBV12-3 or TRBV12-4 and TRBJ1-1; D is unclear. The V end lost 5 bases, the J end lost 11 bases, and 15 bases lay between the germline ends. The CDR3 contains 12 residues. The CDR3 is CASSRTGIVAFF. Written as DNA, the CDR3 is TGTGCCAGCAGTCGGACCGGGATTGTGGCTTTCTTT.

This clonotype was recorded a few times. The V gene is TRBV7-6, the J gene TRBJ2-3; 7 bases are a match to TRBD1. Germline lookup yields CDR1 SGHVS and CDR2 FNYEAQ. This CDR3 has 14 residues. Losses at the gene ends were 8 bases for V and 2 bases for J; bases not matched to a gene: 7. The CDR3 region is CASAGTVYTDTQYF. The CDR3 DNA reads TGTGCCAGCGCCGGGACAGTTTACACAGATACGCAGTATTTT.

The rearrangement links TRBV6-1 to TRBJ1-2; D is undetermined. The CDR3 totals 15 residues. Germline CDR1 MNHNS, CDR2 SASEGT. V was shortened by 5 bases and J by 4 bases, with 17 bases between the two germline ends. CDR3 sequence reads: CASSPAGSSSYGYTF. The CDR3 nucleotides are TGTGCCAGCAGTCCTGCCGGCAGCTCCTCCTATGGCTACACCTTC.